The 18 T cell receptor beta chains in this list originate from one sample, sequenced in a study of post-analysis software for immune sequencing data. These receptors' antigens are unknown. Unique molecular identifiers tagged the TCR beta cDNA libraries. TCRdb independently ran MiXCR on the PCR reads; one entry per CDR3 protein. This table has roughly 200,000 distinct CDR3 sequences, 29% appearing once. Study-wide results and caveats: About 5 TRBV segments were more frequent in patients than controls; TRBV5-6, TRBV5-1 and TRBV20-1 belonged to this group.

The sequencing sample was made of blood. Every receptor here comes from a girl aged 2-17 years with multiple sclerosis.

This chain joins TRBV9 and TRBJ2-5; D is unresolved. The CDR3 length is 14 residues. Between the trimmed V and J ends, which lost 3 bases and 0 bases, there was a span of 9 bases. Germline V gives CDR1 SGDLS, CDR2 YYNGEE. The CDR3, as DNA: TGTGCCAGCAGCGCCCGGGCTTACCAAGAGACCCAGTACTTC. Its protein product is CASSARAYQETQYF.

The table lists this clonotype with a few counts. This chain connects TRBV5-6 to TRBJ2-7, with TRBD2 identical over 7 bases. The CDR3 is made up of 18 amino acids. The V and J ends lost 1 base and 0 bases, in that order; junction bases with no gene match: 13. Germline CDR1 and CDR2: SGHDT and YYEEEE. The CDR3 reads CASSLSRRLTGGSYEQYF. DNA of the CDR3: TGTGCCAGCAGCTTGTCTCGACGCCTCACGGGGGGCTCCTACGAGCAGTACTTC.

This clonotype was picked up many times. In DNA form, the CDR3 reads TGTGCCAGCAGTTACCAGGGAAGCTCCTACAATGAGCAGTTCTTC. Translated: CASSYQGSSYNEQFF. The chain is built from TRBV6-5 and TRBJ2-1; possibly TRBD1 for D (5 bases). V was trimmed by 2 bases and J by 0 bases, leaving 8 bases between them. Germline V gene data show CDR1 as MNHEY and CDR2 as SVGAGI. This CDR3 has 15 amino acids.

In this sample, this clonotype turned up a few times. This chain uses TRBV7-2 with TRBJ2-1; TRBD2 matches 8 bases. The CDR3 is made up of 18 amino acids. CDR1 SGHTA and CDR2 FQGNSA come from the germline V gene. J was trimmed by 1 base and V by 3 bases; bases with no gene match: 11. Written as DNA, the CDR3 is TGTGCCAGCAGCTTTCGGGGGGGCTCCGTCAGTTCCTACAATGAGCAGTTCTTC. This codes for CASSFRGGSVSSYNEQFF.

Note on this clonotype: Given a much more abundant clone one base away, this may be a read error. The chain carries TRBV9 and TRBJ2-5; D gene uncertain. The length of the CDR3 is 16 residues. Germline assignment: CDR1 SGDLS and CDR2 YYNGEE. V was pared by 4 bases and J by 11 bases, with 27 bases between. The DNA of the CDR3 is TGTGCCAGCAGCCCCCTGCTACGGGCCCGGTCGAATGAGCAGTACTTC. It encodes CASSPLLRARSNEQYF.

This clonotype was picked up many times. The rearrangement joins TRBV7-9 to TRBJ2-5; D gene unclear. CDR1 is SEHNR, CDR2 FQNEAQ, per germline (reference sequence). This CDR3 contains 16 residues. V was pared by 0 bases and J by 2 bases, with 13 bases between. CDR3 protein: CASSLAPGRLQETQYF. The CDR3, as DNA: TGTGCCAGCAGCTTAGCCCCTGGCCGCCTACAAGAGACCCAGTACTTC. Filled out from reference TRBV7-9 and TRBJ2-5, the complete variable domain reads DTGVSQNPRHKITKRGQNVTFRCDPISEHNRLYWYRQTLGQGPEFLTYFQNEAQLEKSRLLSDRFSAERPKGSFSTLEIQRTEQGDSAMYLCASSLAPGRLQETQYFGPGTRLLVL.

V and J are TRBV7-3 and TRBJ1-1, with D uncertain. The CDR3 is 13 residues long. Germline V gene lookup returns CDR1 SGHTA and CDR2 FQGTGA. Deletions cut 1 base from V and 1 base from J, with 4 bases between. The chain's CDR3 is CASSLSKNTEAFF. DNA for the CDR3: TGTGCCAGCAGCTTAAGCAAGAACACTGAAGCTTTCTTT.

As for this clonotype: A read error is possible here, since a much larger clone lies one base away. The genes are TRBV12-3 or TRBV12-4 and TRBJ2-7; TRBD1 is a possible D gene (5 bases). This CDR3 region has 15 residues. Trimming left V 6 bases short and J 6 bases short, with 21 bases between. CDR3 residues: CASRDTNVPLFEQYF. The CDR3 nucleotides are TGTGCCAGCAGGGACACTAACGTACCTTTATTCGAGCAGTACTTC.

In regard to this clonotype: A much larger clone lies a single base off, so this may be a read error. This chain uses TRBV6-1 with TRBJ1-2; 8 bases fit TRBD1. The CDR3 spans 14 residues. Germline values: CDR1 MNHNS, CDR2 SASEGT. For the CDR3, the DNA is TGTGCCAGCGGTGAAGGGGACAGGAACTATGGCTACACCTTC. Amino acids: CASGEGDRNYGYTF.

The sample holds many counts of this clonotype. The V and J genes are TRBV29-1 and TRBJ2-7, with TRBD2 matching over 7 bases. CDR3 length equals 15 residues. V was clipped by 1 base and J by 3 bases; unmatched bases: 9. CDR1 is SQVTM, CDR2 ANQGSEA, per germline. The CDR3 sequence is CSVEARGGRGYEQYF. In DNA, the CDR3 is TGCAGCGTTGAAGCCCGGGGAGGGAGAGGCTACGAGCAGTACTTC.

As regards this clonotype: An end of the junction does not agree with germline; a read error may underlie this. The rearrangement uses TRBV4-1 and TRBJ1-5; perhaps TRBD1 as D (5 bases). Germline V CDR1 and CDR2: MGHRA, YSYEKL. CDR3 size: 15 residues. CDR3 sequence reads: CTSSRGQGDNQPQHF. The CDR3 bases are TGCACCAGCAGTCGAGGGCAGGGAGACAATCAGCCCCAGCATTTT.

The gene calls are TRBV4-2 and TRBJ2-4; tentatively, D is TRBD1 or TRBD2 (5 bases each). V dropped 1 base and J dropped 15 bases, with 19 bases sitting between them. Per germline, CDR1 LGHNA and CDR2 YNFKEQ. The CDR3 runs to 14 residues. In DNA form, the CDR3 reads TGTGCCAGCAGCCAAGGAGTTGGGGGAAATGAGCGGTACTTC. Translation gives CASSQGVGGNERYF.

This clonotype came up many times. This chain links TRBV9 with TRBJ2-1; 10 bases line up with TRBD1. The CDR3 consists of 15 residues. V shed 3 bases and J 6 bases; nucleotides not matched to a gene: 6. Germline assignment: CDR1 SGDLS and CDR2 YYNGEE. CDR3 residues: CASSGRDRGLNEQFF. DNA for the CDR3: TGTGCCAGCAGCGGCCGGGACAGGGGACTCAATGAGCAGTTCTTC. The full variable domain, in which reference TRBV9 and TRBJ2-1 provide the parts outside the CDR3, is DSGVTQTPKHLITATGQRVTLRCSPRSGDLSVYWYQQSLDQGLQFLIQYYNGEERAKGNILERFSAQQFPDLHSELNLSSLELGDSALYFCASSGRDRGLNEQFFGPGTRLTVL.

This clonotype was found many times. The chain carries TRBV28 and TRBJ2-7; D may be TRBD1 (6 bases). The CDR3 spans 14 residues. Trimming stripped 3 bases from V and 6 bases from J, with 15 bases between. Germline loops: CDR1 MDHEN, CDR2 SYDVKM. The CDR3 region has the DNA TGTGCCAGCAGTTTCTCGACAGGATTGGGCGAGCAGTACTTC. Amino acids: CASSFSTGLGEQYF.

The genes are TRBV19 and TRBJ2-1, with 7 bases identical to TRBD2. The CDR3 totals 16 residues. The germline V gene encodes CDR1 LNHDA and CDR2 SQIVND (reference sequence). Germline trimming cut 7 bases from V and 0 bases from J; bases unmatched to any gene: 9. The CDR3 DNA reads as TGTGCCAGTATCGAAACTAGCGCGAGCTCCTACAATGAGCAGTTCTTC. It yields the protein CASIETSASSYNEQFF.

This clonotype was seen repeatedly, ten times or more. This chain links TRBV28 with TRBJ2-5; TRBD2 matches at 8 bases. Trimming at V came to 7 bases and at J to 1 base, leaving 5 bases not matched to a gene. Germline CDR1 MDHEN, CDR2 SYDVKM. There are 14 residues in the CDR3. In DNA form, the CDR3 reads TGTGCCAGCAAGAAGCGGGGGCCCCAAGAGACCCAGTACTTC. Its protein is CASKKRGPQETQYF.

This clonotype has a handful of counts. The chain recombines TRBV30 with TRBJ2-7; D call uncertain. Per germline, CDR1 GTSNPN and CDR2 SVGIG (reference sequence). The V end lost 5 bases, the J end lost 0 bases, and 2 bases lay between the germline ends. This CDR3 region has 10 residues. The CDR3 is CAWGSYEQYF. The CDR3 DNA is TGTGCCTGGGGCTCCTACGAGCAGTACTTC.

The chain recombines TRBV7-9 with TRBJ1-2; tentative D call: TRBD1 (6 bases). There are 18 residues in the CDR3. V lost 8 bases to trimming and J lost 8 bases, with 33 bases between them. The germline V gene encodes CDR1 SEHNR and CDR2 FQNEAQ (reference sequence). In nucleotides, the CDR3 is TGTGCCAGCCGACACGAGAGATTAAGGGACAATACGAGGCAGGGCTACACCTTC. Translated: CASRHERLRDNTRQGYTF.